The 30 T cell receptor beta chains below were found in one sample sequenced in a study of blood T cells in healthy people across ages. It was with a sample-barcoded 5' primer and a J-beta primer mix that a second PCR of about 6 to 12 cycles was run. TCRdb re-analysed the 5' RACE reads in MiXCR, keeping a single row per CDR3 protein. The sample has hundreds of thousands of distinct CDR3 sequences; over 45% are singletons. The sample taken for sequencing was blood. The receptors were sampled from a man aged 25-45 years in good health.

J is TRBJ2-5 and V is TRBV12-3 or TRBV12-4; a weak D match, TRBD2 (7 bases). The CDR3 loop spans 13 amino acids. Trimming cost V 8 bases and J 2 bases, with 12 bases left between them. The CDR3 protein is CASAGAGQETQYF. DNA for the CDR3: TGTGCCAGCGCGGGGGCCGGGCAAGAGACCCAGTACTTC.

This clonotype was detected only a few times. The chain joins TRBV6-2 or TRBV6-3 to TRBJ2-1, with D possibly matching TRBD1 (5 bases). V lost 6 bases to trimming and J lost 0 bases, with 9 bases between them. CDR1 MNHEY and CDR2 SVGEGT come from the germline V gene. There are 14 residues in the CDR3. CDR3 bases: TGTGCCAGCAGAGTCGACAGCTCCTACAATGAGCAGTTCTTC. The encoded protein is CASRVDSSYNEQFF.

The chain joins TRBV9 to TRBJ2-1, with D maybe TRBD2 (6 bases). In germline, CDR1 is SGDLS, CDR2 YYNGEE. There are 10 residues in the CDR3. V gave up 7 bases and J gave up 10 bases, with 9 bases separating them. CDR3 amino acids: CASGLAEQFF. As DNA, the CDR3 is TGTGCCAGCGGCCTAGCGGAGCAGTTCTTC.

This sequence joins TRBV20-1 and TRBJ1-1; no reliable D call. The CDR3 extends over 12 amino acids. The germline V and J ends were trimmed by 3 bases and 0 bases, with 5 bases remaining between them. Per germline, CDR1 DFQATT and CDR2 SNEGSKA (reference sequence). CDR3 DNA: TGCAGTGCTAGTCTGATGAACACTGAAGCTTTCTTT. Amino acid sequence: CSASLMNTEAFF.

The CDR3 DNA sequence: TGTGCCAGCAGCGGCACAGGGAGTTTCTATGGCTACACCTTC. It translates to CASSGTGSFYGYTF. This sequence joins TRBV5-4 and TRBJ1-2, with a tentative D call TRBD1 (6 bases). The CDR3 has 14 amino acids. The germline gives CDR1 SGHNT, CDR2 YYREEE (reference sequence). Between the trimmed V and J ends, which lost 4 bases and 4 bases, there was a span of 14 bases.

This clonotype occurred once. The V gene is TRBV20-1, the J gene TRBJ2-5, with 7 bases lining up with TRBD2. The germline gives CDR1 DFQATT, CDR2 SNEGSKA (reference sequence). Trimming at V came to 5 bases and at J to 9 bases, leaving 9 bases not matched to a gene. The length of the CDR3 is 12 residues. The CDR3 reads CSAPPSGEAQYF. The CDR3 bases are TGCAGTGCTCCACCGAGCGGGGAGGCCCAGTACTTC.

The table lists this clonotype with a count of one. The V gene is TRBV15, the J gene TRBJ2-4, with D possibly TRBD1 on 7 matching bases. The last part of the DNA fits TRBJ2-7 better; the J call may be wrong. Per the germline V gene, CDR1 is LNHNV and CDR2 is YYDKDF (reference sequence). CDR3 length: 14 residues. CDR3 sequence reads: CATSPRQGGYEQYF. CDR3 DNA sequence: TGTGCCACCTCCCCCAGACAGGGAGGCTACGAGCAGTACTTC.

The chain employs TRBV10-3 and TRBJ2-7, with 8 bases matching TRBD1. The CDR3 is 14 amino acids. Germline V gene sequence: CDR1 ENHRY, CDR2 SYGVKD. V lost 6 bases, J lost 2 bases, and 6 bases stayed unmatched. The CDR3 loop reads CAISFDRGPYEQYF. CDR3 DNA sequence: TGTGCCATCAGCTTCGACAGGGGTCCCTACGAGCAGTACTTC.

V and J are TRBV20-1 and TRBJ2-7; 14 bases are a match to TRBD2. Losses at the gene ends were 0 bases for V and 0 bases for J; bases not matched to a gene: 7. The CDR3 is 18 amino acids. Germline loops: CDR1 DFQATT, CDR2 SNEGSKA (reference sequence). The CDR3 loop is CSAREAHGTSGSSYEQYF. The DNA of the CDR3 is TGCAGTGCTAGAGAGGCCCACGGGACTAGCGGGAGCTCCTACGAGCAGTACTTC.

The chain has TRBV12-3 or TRBV12-4 and TRBJ2-2, with 8 bases lining up with TRBD1. The CDR3 covers 15 residues. V lost 2 bases, J lost 6 bases, and 5 bases stayed unmatched. Here the CDR3 DNA reads TGTGCCAGCAGTTTAAGTGGACAGGGTTCCGGGGAGCTGTTTTTT. Residues: CASSLSGQGSGELFF.

The rearrangement joins TRBV20-1 to TRBJ2-3; D could derive from TRBD1 or TRBD2 (6 bases each). There are 14 residues in the CDR3. Trimming left V 5 bases short and J 2 bases short, with 14 bases between. CDR1 is DFQATT, CDR2 SNEGSKA, per germline (reference sequence). This CDR3 is CSADGGGITDTQYF. Here the CDR3 DNA reads TGCAGTGCTGACGGAGGGGGAATCACAGATACGCAGTATTTT.

This clonotype was observed a handful of times. The chain joins TRBV5-1 to TRBJ2-7, with 7 nucleotides matching TRBD2. This CDR3 has 14 amino acids. V shed 5 bases and J 3 bases; nucleotides not matched to a gene: 8. The germline V gene has CDR1 SGHRS and CDR2 YFSETQ. The CDR3 nucleotides are TGCGCCAGCAGTTTCCGAGCGGGGAACTACGAGCAGTACTTC. This codes for CASSFRAGNYEQYF. The variable domain in full, with the rest retrieved from reference TRBV5-1 and TRBJ2-7, is KAGVTQTPRYLIKTRGQQVTLSCSPISGHRSVSWYQQTPGQGLQFLFEYFSETQRNKGNFPGRFSGRQFSNSRSEMNVSTLELGDSALYLCASSFRAGNYEQYFGPGTRLTVT.

CDR3 region: CASSHTDRGTNEKLFF. CDR3 nucleotide sequence: TGTGCCAGCAGCCACACCGACAGGGGAACTAATGAAAAACTGTTTTTT. V is TRBV4-2 and J is TRBJ1-4, with 8 nucleotides matching TRBD1. The CDR3 has 16 amino acids. Germline loops: CDR1 LGHNA, CDR2 YNFKEQ. J gave up 1 base and V 3 bases, and 4 bases lay outside the gene matches.

The chain uses TRBV7-2 and TRBJ2-4, with D possibly matching TRBD2 (6 bases). Gene TRBJ2-5 matches the end of the DNA better, so the J call may be wrong. CDR3 size: 14 residues. Germline CDR1 reads SGHTA; CDR2 reads FQGNSA. This chain's CDR3 is CASRSGLLRETQYF. The DNA for the CDR3 is TGTGCCAGCAGATCTGGACTATTGAGAGAGACCCAGTACTTC.

Notes on this clonotype: Germline and junction disagree at one end, which may indicate a read error. V gene TRBV7-2 combines with J gene TRBJ2-3; 10 positions match TRBD2. Germline CDR1 is SGHTA and CDR2 is FQGNSA. The CDR3 is 16 amino acids. In nucleotides, the CDR3 is TGTGCCAGCAGACTTACTAGCGGGGTGAACACAGCTACGCAGTATTTT. Its protein is CASRLTSGVNTATQYF. The full variable domain, in which reference TRBV7-2 and TRBJ2-3 provide the parts outside the CDR3, is GAGVSQSPSNKVTEKGKDVELRCDPISGHTALYWYRQSLGQGLEFLIYFQGNSAPDKSGLPSDRFSAERTGGSVSTLTIQRTQQEDSAVYLCASRLTSGVNTATQYFGPGTRLTVL.

The genes are TRBV7-2 and TRBJ2-5; tentative D call: TRBD1 (5 bases). The J call may be in error: the DNA end matches TRBJ2-7 better. The germline V gene has CDR1 SGHTA and CDR2 FQGNSA. CDR3 size: 13 residues. The CDR3 sequence is CASSLRAGNEQYF. The CDR3 bases are TGTGCCAGCAGCTTACGGGCAGGGAACGAGCAGTACTTC.

The rearrangement joins TRBV20-1 to TRBJ2-4; the match to TRBD1 covers 8 bases. The J call may not be correct, given that the DNA end is closer to TRBJ2-7. From germline, CDR1 is DFQATT and CDR2 SNEGSKA (reference sequence). This CDR3 contains 13 residues. The CDR3 region is CSAQPGQDYEQYF. The CDR3, as DNA: TGCAGTGCCCAGCCGGGACAGGACTACGAGCAGTACTTC.

V and J are TRBV10-3 and TRBJ1-2; D possibly corresponds to TRBD1 (5 bases). Germline-derived CDR1 and CDR2 are ENHRY and SYGVKD. The CDR3 is 14 amino acids. V lost 4 bases and J lost 5, with 14 bases in between. CDR3 bases: TGTGCCATCAGTGTATCGACGGGACCATATGGCTACACCTTC. Translated: CAISVSTGPYGYTF.

The chain joins TRBV7-2 to TRBJ2-1, with TRBD1 matching over 9 bases. Germline CDR1 is SGHTA and CDR2 is FQGNSA. V was pared by 1 base and J by 9 bases, with 10 bases of the junction left unmatched. This CDR3 comprises 16 residues. The CDR3 bases are TGTGCCAGCAGCTTAGACATGGGGACAGGGACTTCTGAGCAGTTCTTC. Translation gives CASSLDMGTGTSEQFF.

CDR3 loop: CSASRLAGHEAVSEQYF. DNA of the CDR3: TGCAGTGCTAGTCGGCTAGCGGGACACGAAGCGGTGAGCGAGCAGTACTTC. This chain links TRBV20-1 with TRBJ2-7; 9 bases align to TRBD2. Trimming took 3 bases from V and 6 from J; bases not matched to a gene: 18. The V gene's germline CDR1 is DFQATT and CDR2 SNEGSKA (reference sequence). The CDR3 is made up of 17 amino acids.

A few counts support this clonotype. V is TRBV10-3 and J is TRBJ2-7, with no clear D. The CDR3 loop spans 13 amino acids. The germline V and J ends were trimmed by 4 bases and 0 bases, with 7 bases remaining between them. Per the germline V gene, CDR1 is ENHRY and CDR2 is SYGVKD. CDR3 protein: CAISAPDSYEQYF. CDR3 coding DNA: TGTGCCATCAGTGCCCCGGACTCCTACGAGCAGTACTTC.

This clonotype was counted only a few times. V usage is TRBV5-5 and J usage is TRBJ2-5, with unresolved D. With 3 bases removed from V and 3 bases from J, the gap between germline ends came to 9 bases. The CDR3 runs 13 residues. CDR1 is SGHKS, CDR2 YYEKEE, per germline (reference sequence). This CDR3 reads CASSWAAEETQYF. DNA of the CDR3: TGTGCCAGCAGCTGGGCGGCCGAAGAGACCCAGTACTTC.

J is TRBJ2-3 and V is TRBV5-1; D possibly corresponds to TRBD2 (5 bases). From germline, CDR1 is SGHRS and CDR2 YFSETQ. The CDR3 contains 14 residues. Trimming shortened V by 0 bases and J by 6 bases, and 11 bases separated the two germline ends. CDR3 residues: CASSLAGSGDTQYF. The CDR3 region has the DNA TGCGCCAGCAGCTTGGCGGGGAGCGGCGATACGCAGTATTTT.

V usage is TRBV24-1 and J usage is TRBJ2-1, with 9 nucleotides matching TRBD1. This CDR3 region has 18 residues. Trimming took 4 bases from V and 4 from J; bases not matched to a gene: 13. Germline V lookup: CDR1 KGHDR, CDR2 SFDVKD. The CDR3 reads CATSETTTGTGLYNEQFF. The DNA of the CDR3 is TGTGCCACCAGTGAAACTACTACCGGGACAGGGTTATACAATGAGCAGTTCTTC.

This clonotype was detected once. The chain links TRBV2 to TRBJ2-4, with D uncertain. The J call is in doubt because the DNA end fits TRBJ2-7 better. Germline V lookup: CDR1 SNHLY, CDR2 FYNNEI. The CDR3 covers 14 residues. The CDR3 bases are TGTGCCAGTGCCCCTCTCGGGTCTTCCTACGAGCAGTACTTC. Protein product: CASAPLGSSYEQYF.

The chain is built from TRBV15 and TRBJ2-5; TRBD2 might be the D (5 bases). The DNA end is a closer match to TRBJ2-7, so the J assignment may be wrong. The CDR3 consists of 12 residues. From germline, CDR1 is LNHNV and CDR2 YYDKDF (reference sequence). The CDR3 DNA is TGTGCCACCGAGGGAGTGGAGTACGAGCAGTACTTC. It yields the protein CATEGVEYEQYF.

This chain joins TRBV12-3 or TRBV12-4 and TRBJ2-1, with 9 bases lining up with TRBD2. V lost 7 bases to trimming and J lost 0 bases; unmatched junction nucleotides: 10. The CDR3 is 17 residues long. CDR3 residues: CASTPGSGSISYNEQFF. The DNA for the CDR3 is TGTGCCAGCACCCCAGGTAGCGGGAGCATCTCCTACAATGAGCAGTTCTTC.

The rearrangement joins TRBV27 to TRBJ2-1; D remains ambiguous. This CDR3 has 13 residues. Germline V CDR1 and CDR2: MNHEY, SMNVEV (reference sequence). V was shortened by 1 base and J by 13 bases, with 14 bases between the two germline ends. CDR3 DNA: TGTGCCAGCAGTTTATGGACGACTTCAGATCAGTTCTTC. Its translation is CASSLWTTSDQFF.

This clonotype was counted only a few times. This chain joins TRBV12-3 or TRBV12-4 and TRBJ2-7, with D unresolved. Trimming removed 5 bases at V and 2 bases at J, with 10 bases between. This CDR3 has 13 amino acids. CDR3 in amino acids: CASSPGPAYEQYF. CDR3 bases: TGTGCCAGCAGTCCTGGGCCTGCCTACGAGCAGTACTTC.

This chain uses TRBV4-2 with TRBJ2-1; D tentatively fits TRBD1 or TRBD2 (5 bases each). With 1 base removed from V and 6 bases from J, the gap between germline ends came to 19 bases. CDR1 is LGHNA and CDR2 is YNFKEQ in the germline V gene. CDR3 length equals 17 residues. CDR3 protein: CASSQVTGPDMANEQFF. The CDR3 DNA reads as TGTGCCAGCAGCCAAGTAACGGGGCCTGACATGGCCAATGAGCAGTTCTTC.